The sequence of this TCR beta chain was determined in a study of CD8 T cells in ankylosing spondylitis. This clonotype has a handful of counts. Its cognate antigen is unknown. Findings of the study overall: The disease-linked clones had a CD8+ phenotype and low blood frequencies. Roughly eight highly homologous variants made up a TCR beta motif that seemed to typify ankylosing spondylitis blood. Significantly higher representation of disease-linked clones was reported for matched ankylosing spondylitis synovial fluid.

TCR beta libraries were made by quantitative 5'-RACE with molecular barcodes. TCRdb reprocessed the 5' RACE reads with MiXCR, giving one entry per CDR3 protein. The sample lists some 220,000 distinct CDR3 sequences, roughly 8.2% occurring once. Germline CDR1 reads LNHDA; CDR2 reads SQIVND (reference sequence). The CDR3 loop spans 14 amino acids. The trim removed 8 bases at V and 3 bases at J, leaving 2 bases unmatched. Material: blood, either unsorted or a sorted T cell fraction (not recorded which). This chain joins TRBV19 and TRBJ2-3, with TRBD2 identical over 13 bases. This sequence was found in a female donor with ankylosing spondylitis or in good health (not recorded which). The CDR3 loop is CASGTSGITDTQYF. The CDR3 DNA is TGTGCCAGTGGGACTAGCGGGATTACAGATACGCAGTATTTT.